Below, 25 T cell receptor beta chains from the same sample are listed, as sequenced in a study of T cells in women clearing cervical HPV infection. Data came from immunoSEQ multiplex PCR; TCRdb stores just in-frame clones and leaves some out. The sample holds about 48,000 clones. Source material: blood buffy coat. These receptor sequences come from a woman between 18 and 75 years old with a cervical HPV16 infection that either progressed to CIN3+ or cleared (not recorded which).

CDR3 DNA, as far as it was read: TGTGCCAGCTCACCATTGACTAGCGGGTACCAAGAGACC. The encoded protein is CASSPLTSGYQET. The full CDR3 protein reads CASSPLTSGYQETQYF. The V and J genes are TRBV18 and TRBJ2-5; 10 nucleotides line up with TRBD2. The read terminates 3 residues before the CDR3 end, so the remaining end is supplied by the germline J gene. The CDR3 consists of 16 residues. Trimming at V came to 2 bases and at J to 0 bases, leaving 3 bases not matched to a gene. Germline CDR1 is KGHSH and CDR2 is LQKENI.

Note on this clone: Read coverage stops 3 residues before the CDR3 terminus; the germline J gene supplies the remainder. This chain links TRBV19 with TRBJ1-2; tentatively, D is TRBD1 (5 bases). Germline assignment: CDR1 LNHDA and CDR2 SQIVND (reference sequence). The CDR3 sequence is 13 residues long. V lost 3 bases and J 6 bases, leaving 11 bases between the germline ends. This CDR3 is CASSIGALNGYTF. Partial CDR3 DNA: TGTGCCAGTAGTATTGGGGCGCTGAATGGC.

Regarding this clone: The read ends 3 residues early relative to the CDR3; the germline J gene fills the gap. The V and J genes are TRBV7-3 and TRBJ1-6, with D unresolved. From germline, CDR1 is SGHTA and CDR2 FQGTGA. The CDR3 spans 14 residues. The CDR3 here is CASSLTGSSSALHF. Incomplete CDR3 DNA: TGTGCCAGCAGCTTAACCGGGTCATCCTCGGCC.

Comment on this clone: Coverage ceases 3 residues before the CDR3 finishes, and the germline J gene fills in the end. The V gene is TRBV18, the J gene TRBJ2-7; 9 bases match TRBD1. In germline, CDR1 is KGHSH, CDR2 LQKENI. Trimming cost V 3 bases and J 1 base; bases outside gene matches: 4. There are 15 residues in the CDR3. The CDR3 loop is CASSPGQGVSYEQYF. The DNA read from the CDR3 is TGTGCCAGCTCACCGGGACAGGGCGTATCCTACGAG.

Turning to this clone: Sequencing ends 3 residues short of the CDR3 end; the germline J gene provides the rest. The chain combines TRBV14 with TRBJ2-7; tentatively, D is TRBD1 (5 bases). Between the trimmed V and J ends, which lost 1 base and 4 bases, there was a span of 14 bases. The CDR3 has 15 residues. Germline loops: CDR1 SGHDN, CDR2 FVKESK. The CDR3 region is CASSQVGQGGYEQYF. The sequenced CDR3 bases are TGTGCCAGCAGCCAAGTGGGTCAGGGTGGTTACGAG. The full variable domain, completed using reference TRBV14 and TRBJ2-7, is EAGVTQFPSHSVIEKGQTVTLRCDPISGHDNLYWYRRVMGKEIKFLLHFVKESKQDESGMPNNRFLAERTGGTYSTLKVQPAELEDSGVYFCASSQVGQGGYEQYFGPGTRLTVT.

As regards this clone: The CDR3 is cut off 3 residues early in the read; its end comes from the germline J gene. The V gene is TRBV5-1, the J gene TRBJ2-7; D perhaps matches TRBD2 (5 bases). V lost 0 bases to trimming and J lost 0 bases, with 10 bases between them. The CDR3 totals 15 residues. In germline, CDR1 is SGHRS, CDR2 YFSETQ. The CDR3 bases that were read are TGCGCCAGCAGCTTGGACGGGGTTGGCTCCTACGAG. Amino acid sequence: CASSLDGVGSYE. The CDR3, in full, reads CASSLDGVGSYEQYF.

With regard to this clone: The read comes to an end 3 residues before the CDR3 does, leaving the germline J gene to fill in the end. The chain uses TRBV4-2 and TRBJ2-3; 14 bases fit TRBD2. This CDR3 comprises 17 residues. V was pared by 4 bases and J by 0 bases, with 3 bases of the junction left unmatched. Germline loops: CDR1 LGHNA, CDR2 YNFKEQ. CDR3 bases read: TGTGCCAGCAGCCCGGGACTAGCGGGGGCTAGCACAGATACG. It specifies CASSPGLAGASTDT. The whole CDR3 protein is CASSPGLAGASTDTQYF.

Details on this clone: The read ends 3 residues shy of where the CDR3 ends; the end is completed using the germline J gene. The chain is built from TRBV20-1 and TRBJ2-3; 9 positions match TRBD1. The CDR3 is 15 amino acids. From germline, CDR1 is DFQATT and CDR2 SNEGSKA (reference sequence). V gave up 5 bases and J gave up 2 bases; unmatched junction bases: 8. CDR3 DNA, as far as it was read: TGCAGTGCTTCCGGGACAGGGAGTTACACAGATACG. Residues: CSASGTGSYTDT. The whole CDR3 protein is CSASGTGSYTDTQYF.

A remark on this clone: The read ends 3 residues early relative to the CDR3; the germline J gene fills the gap. V gene TRBV20-1 combines with J gene TRBJ2-1; 10 bases agree with TRBD2. CDR3 length: 14 residues. From germline, CDR1 is DFQATT and CDR2 SNEGSKA (reference sequence). Trimming cost V 5 bases and J 5 bases; bases outside gene matches: 6. Partial CDR3 DNA: TGCAGTGCTCCAAGGACTAGCGGAGACAATGAG. Translation: CSAPRTSGDNE. The entire CDR3 sequence reads CSAPRTSGDNEQFF.

A note on this clone: The read ends 3 residues early relative to the CDR3; the germline J gene fills the gap. The chain carries TRBV5-6 and TRBJ2-5; D remains ambiguous. The germline gives CDR1 SGHDT, CDR2 YYEEEE. The CDR3 extends over 13 amino acids. V was pared by 1 base and J by 5 bases, with 9 bases between. The CDR3 sequence: CASSLITQETQYF. The DNA read from the CDR3 is TGTGCCAGCAGCTTGATAACCCAGGAGACC.

CDR3 sequence: CSAQGQGFSLRNNEQFF. The DNA read from the CDR3 is TGCAGCGCTCAGGGACAGGGGTTTTCGTTGAGAAACAATGAG. The gene calls are TRBV29-1 and TRBJ2-1, with 10 nucleotides matching TRBD1. The CDR3 extends 3 residues past the end of the read, so its final part is completed from the germline J gene. This CDR3 is built from 17 residues. Germline CDR1 SQVTM, CDR2 ANQGSEA. V lost 7 bases and J lost 5; bases outside the gene matches: 17.

As for this clone: The read ends 3 residues shy of where the CDR3 ends; the end is completed using the germline J gene. The chain recombines TRBV12-5 with TRBJ1-5; no firm D call. In germline, CDR1 is LGHNT, CDR2 FRNRAP. Trimming stripped 1 base from V and 4 bases from J, with 11 bases between. This CDR3 is 15 amino acids long. Here the CDR3 reads CASGLGRASNQPQHF. CDR3 DNA, as far as it was read: TGTGCTAGTGGTTTGGGTAGGGCCTCGAATCAGCCC.

Concerning this clone itself: The read ends 3 residues early relative to the CDR3; the germline J gene fills the gap. The rearrangement uses TRBV7-3 and TRBJ2-3; the match to TRBD2 covers 13 bases. Trimming at V came to 7 bases and at J to 4 bases, leaving 5 bases not matched to a gene. Looked up from germline, CDR1 is SGHTA and CDR2 is FQGTGA. The CDR3 is made up of 15 amino acids. CDR3 bases read: TGTGCCAGCAAACTAGCGGGGGGGCCCCCAGATACG. Protein sequence: CASKLAGGPPDT. The full CDR3 is CASKLAGGPPDTQYF.

As to this clone: The read falls 3 residues short of the CDR3 end, and the missing part is taken from the germline J gene. The V call is TRBV5-1, the J call TRBJ2-2; 11 bases are a match to TRBD2. Trimming took 1 base from V and 5 from J; bases not matched to a gene: 4. Looked up from germline, CDR1 is SGHRS and CDR2 is YFSETQ. The CDR3 contains 16 residues. The CDR3 sequence: CASSLSTSGSTGELFF. CDR3 bases read: TGCGCCAGCAGCTTGTCAACTAGCGGGAGTACCGGGGAG.

Note on this clone: Read coverage stops 3 residues before the CDR3 terminus; the germline J gene supplies the remainder. This chain joins TRBV19 and TRBJ2-5; 11 bases are a match to TRBD2. This CDR3 has 13 amino acids. V was clipped by 9 bases and J by 1 base; unmatched bases: 1. The germline gives CDR1 LNHDA, CDR2 SQIVND (reference sequence). The CDR3 DNA, read in part, is TGTGCCAGCGGGACTAGCGGCCAAGAGACC. It encodes CASGTSGQET. The CDR3 in full is CASGTSGQETQYF.

About this clone itself: The read terminates 3 residues before the CDR3 end, so the remaining end is supplied by the germline J gene. This chain uses TRBV12-5 with TRBJ1-1; D not resolved. CDR3 length equals 12 residues. Germline CDR1 LGHNT, CDR2 FRNRAP. With 6 bases removed from V and 7 bases from J, the gap between germline ends came to 12 bases. The part of the CDR3 DNA that was read is TGTGCTAGTGGCGCAGGCCCCTATGAA. This sequence encodes CASGAGPYE. The entire CDR3 protein reads CASGAGPYEAFF.

CDR3 residues: CASSRTGEGQPQHF. CDR3 DNA, as far as it was read: TGTGCCAGCAGCCGGACAGGGGAAGGTCAGCCC. The rearrangement joins TRBV6-2 or TRBV6-3 to TRBJ1-5; 9 bases are a match to TRBD1. The read is 3 residues too short to cover the CDR3 end, so that end is filled in from the germline J gene. J gave up 6 bases and V 6 bases, and 6 bases lay outside the gene matches. Germline V gives CDR1 MNHEY, CDR2 SVGEGT. The CDR3 runs 14 residues.

Note on this clone: With the read ending 3 residues before the CDR3 end, the germline J gene is used to fill in that end. The chain links TRBV2 to TRBJ1-5, with 7 bases identical to TRBD1. The germline CDR1 and CDR2 sequences are SNHLY and FYNNEI. J lost 2 bases, V lost 7 bases, and 11 bases had no gene match. This CDR3 comprises 16 residues. The chain's CDR3 is CASNNRGPGGNQPQHF. Incomplete CDR3 DNA: TGTGCCAGCAATAACAGGGGACCTGGGGGCAATCAGCCC.

As regards this clone: The missing CDR3 end, 3 residues past where the read stops, is filled in from the germline J gene. This chain links TRBV19 with TRBJ2-3; D is perhaps TRBD2 (6 bases). CDR3 size: 14 residues. V lost 5 bases and J lost 1, with 10 bases in between. Germline CDR1 is LNHDA and CDR2 is SQIVND (reference sequence). Incomplete CDR3 DNA: TGTGCCAGTAGTGGGGGGATTGGCACAGATACG. This translates into CASSGGIGTDT. The whole CDR3 reads CASSGGIGTDTQYF.

Note on this clone: The read terminates 3 residues before the CDR3 end, so the remaining end is supplied by the germline J gene. The V gene is TRBV28, the J gene TRBJ1-6; 9 bases are a match to TRBD1. The germline V gene encodes CDR1 MDHEN and CDR2 SYDVKM. V lost 8 bases and J lost 7; bases outside the gene matches: 3. The CDR3 is 13 amino acids. The CDR3 protein is CASGQGQNSPLHF. The CDR3 bases that were read are TGTGCCAGCGGACAGGGGCAGAATTCACCC. The full variable domain, in which reference TRBV28 and TRBJ1-6 provide the parts outside the CDR3, is DVKVTQSSRYLVKRTGEKVFLECVQDMDHENMFWYRQDPGLGLRLIYFSYDVKMKEKGDIPEGYSVSREKKERFSLILESASTNQTSMYLCASGQGQNSPLHFGNGTRLTVT.

Notes on this clone: The read finishes 3 residues shy of the CDR3 end, and the germline J gene is used to complete it. The rearrangement uses TRBV20-1 and TRBJ2-7, with 11 bases identical to TRBD1. The CDR3 sequence is 15 residues long. CDR1 is DFQATT and CDR2 is SNEGSKA in the germline V gene (reference sequence). V dropped 1 base and J dropped 2; count of bases not matched to a gene: 4. The CDR3 region is CSARGPGQGAYEQYF. The sequenced CDR3 bases are TGCAGTGCTAGAGGACCGGGACAGGGGGCCTACGAG.

The DNA read from the CDR3 is TGTGCCAGCAGCTTCCGGGGATCCTACGAG. Its protein product is CASSFRGSYE. The entire CDR3 sequence reads CASSFRGSYEQYF. The V and J genes are TRBV7-2 and TRBJ2-7; possibly TRBD2 for D (5 bases). The DNA ends 3 residues before the CDR3 does, and the rest of the CDR3 is filled in from the germline J gene. V lost 3 bases to trimming and J lost 1 base, with 7 bases between them. Germline CDR1 is SGHTA and CDR2 is FQGNSA. The CDR3 has 13 amino acids.

As for this clone: The CDR3 is cut off 3 residues early in the read; its end comes from the germline J gene. The chain employs TRBV18 and TRBJ1-5, with D maybe TRBD1 (6 bases). CDR3 length: 17 amino acids. V was cut by 4 bases and J by 2 bases, with 18 bases left in between. Per germline, CDR1 KGHSH and CDR2 LQKENI. The CDR3 sequence is CASSRSGGRGGNQPQHF. The sequenced part of the CDR3 DNA is TGTGCCAGCTCACGCTCCGGGGGGCGGGGGGGCAATCAGCCC.

Remarks on this clone: The read falls 3 residues short of the CDR3 end, and the missing part is taken from the germline J gene. The rearrangement joins TRBV15 to TRBJ2-3; 9 bases agree with TRBD2. V lost 8 bases, J lost 2 bases, and 5 bases stayed unmatched. Germline V gives CDR1 LNHNV, CDR2 YYDKDF (reference sequence). The CDR3 totals 14 residues. The sequenced CDR3 bases are TGTGCCACCGCGAAGCGGGAGGTCACAGATACG. Translation gives CATAKREVTDT. The full CDR3 sequence reads CATAKREVTDTQYF.

In regard to this clone: With the read ending 3 residues before the CDR3 end, the germline J gene is used to fill in that end. The V and J genes are TRBV20-1 and TRBJ2-3, with 10 bases lining up with TRBD2. The CDR3 totals 15 residues. V lost 6 bases and J lost 1; bases outside the gene matches: 7. Germline CDR1 and CDR2: DFQATT and SNEGSKA (reference sequence). CDR3 region: CSANTLAGGTDTQYF. The sequenced part of the CDR3 DNA is TGCAGTGCCAATACCCTAGCGGGGGGCACAGATACG.